This T cell receptor (beta chain) was identified during a study of cytomegalovirus exposure and HLA in healthy donors. Study-wide findings and caveats: In a later analysis, specific HLA alleles were associated with about 18,000 TCR beta sequences at a 0.05 false discovery rate. Later on, a genetic analysis was performed. It linked a missense variant in DCLRE1C with V- and J-gene trimming of TCR beta. TCR sequences were mostly rare, though some public TCRs occurred in many donors.

CDR3 size: 15 residues. Per the germline V gene, CDR1 is MGHDK and CDR2 is SYGVNS. The V segment lost 5 bases and the J segment 3 bases; nucleotides outside the gene matches: 5. This clone appeared a single time. Antigen: not known. The PCR employed 60 Vbeta primers together with 13 Jbeta primers. Clones were sequenced by immunoSEQ multiplex PCR, and TCRdb holds only the in-frame ones, with some missing. The sample has 80,000 to 100,000 clones; 55% to 80% are singletons. The sequence was obtained from a man between 40 and 49 years old in good health and CMV-seronegative. Sequences were obtained from PBMCs. The chain has TRBV25-1 and TRBJ2-3, with 10 nucleotides matching TRBD1. The DNA for the CDR3 is TGTGCCAGCAGTCCCGGGGGACAGGGGACAGATACGCAGTATTTT. Protein: CASSPGGQGTDTQYF.